This T cell receptor beta chain was profiled in a study of blood T cell repertoires in COVID-19. Study information: The samples span acute and convalescent COVID-19 from the United States, Italy and Spain.

Participants were aged about 18 to 90 years, lived in around 25 US areas, and enrolled virtually. Each participant's cohort was designated according to participant-reported clinical history. In the study's own analysis: Estimation of nucleated cell counts relied on the amplification of reference gene primers. TCRdb's copy holds only in-frame clones and misses some; the assay was immunoSEQ multiplex PCR. That table supplies the V and J calls and clone size; D and trimming were determined from the DNA. The data show nearly 250,000 clones, 65% to 90% seen once. The germline gives CDR1 LGHNA, CDR2 YNFKEQ. The ends lost 2 bases at V and 4 bases at J; junction bases unmatched: 8. The CDR3 has 18 residues.

The source material was PBMCs or T cells enriched from blood (not recorded which). This receptor was identified in a woman between 45 and 60 years old with acute COVID-19. The chain joins TRBV4-2 to TRBJ2-6, with TRBD1 matching over 10 bases. CDR3 coding DNA: TGTGCCAGCAGCCAAAAAGGGACAGGGGTATCAGGGGCCAACGTCCTGACTTTC. It codes for CASSQKGTGVSGANVLTF.